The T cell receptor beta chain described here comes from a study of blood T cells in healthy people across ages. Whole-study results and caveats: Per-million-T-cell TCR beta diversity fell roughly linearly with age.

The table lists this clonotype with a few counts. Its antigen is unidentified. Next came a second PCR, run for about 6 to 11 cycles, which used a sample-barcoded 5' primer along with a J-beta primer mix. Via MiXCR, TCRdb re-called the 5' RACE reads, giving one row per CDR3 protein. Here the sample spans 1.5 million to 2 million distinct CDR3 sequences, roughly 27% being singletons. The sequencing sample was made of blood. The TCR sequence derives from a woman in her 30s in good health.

CDR3 sequence: CASSWADRGEYTEAFF. DNA of the CDR3: TGCGCCAGCAGCTGGGCGGACAGGGGAGAATACACTGAAGCTTTCTTT. The chain has TRBV5-1 and TRBJ1-1, with 9 bases aligning to TRBD1. From germline, CDR1 is SGHRS and CDR2 YFSETQ. This CDR3 has 16 amino acids. V lost 3 bases to trimming and J lost 3 bases; unmatched junction nucleotides: 9.